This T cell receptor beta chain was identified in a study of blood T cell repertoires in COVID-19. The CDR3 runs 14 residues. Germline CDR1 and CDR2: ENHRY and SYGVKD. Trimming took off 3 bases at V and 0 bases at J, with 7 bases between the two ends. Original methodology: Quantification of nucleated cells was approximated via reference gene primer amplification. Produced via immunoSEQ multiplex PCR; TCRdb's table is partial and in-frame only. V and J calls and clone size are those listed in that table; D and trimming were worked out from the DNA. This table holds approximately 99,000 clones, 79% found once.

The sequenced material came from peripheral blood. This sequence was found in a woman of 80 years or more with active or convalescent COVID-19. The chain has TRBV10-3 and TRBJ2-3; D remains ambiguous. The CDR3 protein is CAISDHLSTDTQYF. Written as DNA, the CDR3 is TGTGCCATCAGTGATCACTTGAGCACAGATACGCAGTATTTT.